These T cell receptor beta chains were read from a single sample in a study of blood T cell repertoires in COVID-19. Data came from immunoSEQ multiplex PCR; TCRdb stores just in-frame clones and leaves some out. The data hold just under 70,000 clones, with roughly 85% observed a single time. Sequenced sample: peripheral blood. The receptor set was obtained from a man in his thirties or forties with acute or convalescent COVID-19. The CDR3 runs from the conserved cysteine through the conserved F or W. A D gene is named only where the DNA matches it firmly. The listing skips clone size in some rows; elsewhere it reads once, few, many or a size class.

size	length	V	J	D	DNA	CDR3
NA	16	TRBV5-6	TRBJ1-3	TRBD1	TGTGCCAGCAGCGAGACAGGGGGCCTCTCTGGAAACACCATATATTTT	CASSETGGLSGNTIYF
NA	13	TRBV7-9	TRBJ2-1	NA	TGTGCCAGCAGCTTATCCGACTTTAATGAGCAGTTCTTC	CASSLSDFNEQFF
NA	16	TRBV4-3	TRBJ1-1	NA	TGCGCCAGCAGCCAAGAACCCCAGGGCTCGAACACTGAAGCTTTCTTT	CASSQEPQGSNTEAFF
NA	14	TRBV6-1	TRBJ1-2	NA	TGTGCCAGCAGTGAGGACCAGGGGTTCTATGGCTACACCTTC	CASSEDQGFYGYTF
NA	15	TRBV7-2	TRBJ1-3	TRBD1	TGTGCCAGCAGCCCTACAGGGGTCTCTGGAAACACCATATATTTT	CASSPTGVSGNTIYF
NA	17	TRBV28	TRBJ2-2	TRBD2	TGTGCCAGCAGTCCAACGCTTCGCGGGAGGACCCCCGGGGAGCTGTTTTTT	CASSPTLRGRTPGELFF
NA	17	TRBV10-3	TRBJ2-2	TRBD1	TGTGCCATCCGCCCCGGGACAGGGACCGGGAACACCGGGGAGCTGTTTTTT	CAIRPGTGTGNTGELFF
NA	15	TRBV15	TRBJ2-1	TRBD2	TGTGCCACCAGCGGGGGATATGGACTAGCCCATGAGCAGTTCTTC	CATSGGYGLAHEQFF
NA	17	TRBV15	TRBJ2-4	TRBD2	TGTGCCACCAGCAGAGCCGGGGGGGATCATGCCAAAAACATTCAGTACTTC	CATSRAGGDHAKNIQYF
once	15	TRBV7-8	TRBJ1-4	TRBD1	TGTGCCAGCAGCCCGAACAGGGGGAGAAGTGAAAAACTGTTTTTT	CASSPNRGRSEKLFF
NA	14	TRBV9	TRBJ2-7	TRBD1	TGTGCCAGCAGCTCGGGACAGGAGGCTTACGAGCAGTACTTC	CASSSGQEAYEQYF
NA	16	TRBV6-1	TRBJ2-7	NA	TGTGCCAGCAGTGACGAGGACTTCCCCTTCTCCTACGAGCAGTACTTC	CASSDEDFPFSYEQYF
NA	15	TRBV6-5	TRBJ2-5	NA	TGTGCCAGCAGTTACTCATCTCGGCAGGAAGGGACCCAGTACTTC	CASSYSSRQEGTQYF
NA	16	TRBV7-8	TRBJ2-7	TRBD2	TGTGCCAGCAGGAGAGATGGGACTAGCGGCTCCTACGAGCAGTACTTC	CASRRDGTSGSYEQYF
once	12	TRBV5-1	TRBJ2-2	NA	TGCGCCAGCAGCTCTAAAACCGGGGAGCTGTTTTTT	CASSSKTGELFF
NA	13	TRBV6-6	TRBJ1-2	NA	TGTGCCAGCAGTTACTCTCGGGGGGATGGCTACACCTTC	CASSYSRGDGYTF
NA	12	TRBV19	TRBJ2-7	NA	TGTGCCAGTAGTATAGGCGGAGGCGAGCAGTACTTC	CASSIGGGEQYF
NA	13	TRBV10-2	TRBJ1-6	NA	TGCGCCAGCAGTGAACGGGATAATTCACCCCTCCACTTT	CASSERDNSPLHF
few	13	TRBV5-1	TRBJ1-1	NA	TGCGCCAGCAGCTGGGGACAGAACACTGAAGCTTTCTTT	CASSWGQNTEAFF
NA	19	TRBV5-1	TRBJ2-2	TRBD2	TGCGCCAGCAGCCGGGCCACTAGCGGGAGTATGGGGAACACCGGGGAGCTGTTTTTT	CASSRATSGSMGNTGELFF
NA	14	TRBV5-1	TRBJ1-2	TRBD1	TGCGCCAGCAGCTATGGACAGGGGGCCTTAGGCTACACCTTC	CASSYGQGALGYTF
NA	13	TRBV5-1	TRBJ2-3	NA	TGCGCCAGCAGCCCGGACTCCGTAGATACGCAGTATTTT	CASSPDSVDTQYF
NA	14	TRBV30	TRBJ2-6	NA	TGTGCTCTAAGAGGGGGAGCTGGGGCCAACGTCCTGACTTTC	CALRGGAGANVLTF
NA	12	TRBV15	TRBJ2-1	NA	TGTGCCACCAGCAGAGATAACAATGAGCAGTTCTTC	CATSRDNNEQFF
NA	15	TRBV5-6	TRBJ2-2	NA	TGTGCCAGCAGCTTGTTCGGGAGGAACACCGGGGAGCTGTTTTTT	CASSLFGRNTGELFF
NA	16	TRBV28	TRBJ1-1	NA	TGTGCCAGCAGTTTTCAACAGAGCTTCATGAACACTGAAGCTTTCTTT	CASSFQQSFMNTEAFF
NA	15	TRBV10-2	TRBJ1-6	NA	TGCGCCAGCGGTACAGGTCAAAGTTATAATTCACCCCTCCACTTT	CASGTGQSYNSPLHF
NA	14	TRBV29-1	TRBJ2-1	TRBD2	TGCAGCGCCCGGGGCGGGGGGGGCTACAATGAGCAGTTCTTC	CSARGGGGYNEQFF
NA	15	TRBV9	TRBJ2-7	NA	TGTGCCAGCAGCGTAGGTTTGGGCAGGTCCTACGAGCAGTACTTC	CASSVGLGRSYEQYF
NA	11	TRBV7-2	TRBJ2-3	NA	TGTGCCAGCAGCTTTATCGATACGCAGTATTTT	CASSFIDTQYF
NA	15	TRBV9	TRBJ2-1	NA	TGTGCCAGCAGCGAACAGGCGGGATTGGGTGGTGAGCAGTTCTTC	CASSEQAGLGGEQFF
NA	13	TRBV7-3	TRBJ2-1	NA	TGTGCCAGCAGCTTGACAGGCTACAATGAGCAGTTCTTC	CASSLTGYNEQFF
NA	16	TRBV5-5	TRBJ2-5	TRBD1	TGTGCCAGCAGCAACAGACAGGGGGCTGGGGAAGAGACCCAGTACTTC	CASSNRQGAGEETQYF
NA	12	TRBV6-2/TRBV6-3	TRBJ2-3	NA	TGTGCCAGCAGTTGGGACTGGGATACGCAGTATTTT	CASSWDWDTQYF
NA	14	TRBV28	TRBJ2-7	NA	TGTGCCAGCAGTTTAGGTAGCGGCACCTACGAGCAGTACTTC	CASSLGSGTYEQYF
NA	14	TRBV7-2	TRBJ2-2	NA	TGTGCCAGCAGCTTAGAGGGGTTCCCCGGGGAGCTGTTTTTT	CASSLEGFPGELFF
NA	13	TRBV30	TRBJ1-1	NA	TGTGCCTGGAGTCCAACAGCGAACACTGAAGCTTTCTTT	CAWSPTANTEAFF
once	15	TRBV4-1	TRBJ2-2	TRBD2	TGCGCCAGCAGCCGAGGCGGGAGGGCGACCGGGGAGCTGTTTTTT	CASSRGGRATGELFF
NA	17	TRBV11-2	TRBJ1-4	NA	TGTGCCAGCAGCTTAATCTCGACGGGGGGGAAGTTAGAAAAACTGTTTTTT	CASSLISTGGKLEKLFF
NA	11	TRBV6-5	TRBJ1-1	NA	TGTGCCATCCGGGGTAGAGGTGAAGCTTTCTTT	CAIRGRGEAFF
NA	13	TRBV18	TRBJ1-2	TRBD1	TGTGCCAGCTCACCCGGACAGGGGGCCGGCTACACCTTC	CASSPGQGAGYTF
NA	16	TRBV14	TRBJ1-1	NA	TGTGCCAGCAGCCAAGATCTGATGGGGCCGAACACTGAAGCTTTCTTT	CASSQDLMGPNTEAFF
few	15	TRBV19	TRBJ2-2	TRBD2	TGTGCCAGTAGGTGGACTAGCGCTACCCCCGGGGAGCTGTTTTTT	CASRWTSATPGELFF
NA	15	TRBV5-1	TRBJ2-6	NA	TGCGCCAGCAGACAGGGTTTCTTTGGGGCCAACGTCCTGACTTTC	CASRQGFFGANVLTF
NA	16	TRBV13	TRBJ2-5	NA	TGTGCCAGCAGCTTATGGGGAGGCATATCTGGGGAGACCCAGTACTTC	CASSLWGGISGETQYF
once	13	TRBV14	TRBJ2-1	NA	TGTGCCAGCAGCCAACCGGGGGTTAGTGAGCAGTTCTTC	CASSQPGVSEQFF
few	16	TRBV7-3	TRBJ2-1	TRBD1	TGTGCCAGCAGCTCTCCTCGGGACAGGACCTACAATGAGCAGTTCTTC	CASSSPRDRTYNEQFF
NA	19	TRBV4-1	TRBJ1-3	NA	TGCGCCAGCAGCCAAGATGGGAGGGGTGTGGGGATATCTGGAAACACCATATATTTT	CASSQDGRGVGISGNTIYF
NA	15	TRBV28	TRBJ1-1	TRBD1	TGTGCCAGCCAGACTGGGGGGACAGCGAACACTGAAGCTTTCTTT	CASQTGGTANTEAFF
NA	14	TRBV6-6	TRBJ1-5	NA	TGTGCCAGCAGTTACGTTGACAACAATCAGCCCCAGCATTTT	CASSYVDNNQPQHF
NA	18	TRBV7-2	TRBJ2-3	TRBD2	TGTGCCAGCAGCTTAGCGCCATCGAGACTAGCAAGGAGAGATACGCAGTATTTT	CASSLAPSRLARRDTQYF
NA	15	TRBV6-5	TRBJ1-4	NA	TGTGCCAGCAACGCCCTAAGAGGGATTAATGAAAAACTGTTTTTT	CASNALRGINEKLFF
NA	15	TRBV7-6	TRBJ2-1	TRBD1	TGTGCCAGCAGCTTCAGGACAGGGCCTTGGAATGAGCAGTTCTTC	CASSFRTGPWNEQFF
NA	13	TRBV6-5	TRBJ2-7	NA	TGTGCCAGCACGGGTACCGTTACCTACGAGCAGTACTTC	CASTGTVTYEQYF
once	17	TRBV27	TRBJ1-2	TRBD1	TGTGCCAGCCTCTACCCTGGGACAGGGGCGCTAAACTATGGCTACACCTTC	CASLYPGTGALNYGYTF